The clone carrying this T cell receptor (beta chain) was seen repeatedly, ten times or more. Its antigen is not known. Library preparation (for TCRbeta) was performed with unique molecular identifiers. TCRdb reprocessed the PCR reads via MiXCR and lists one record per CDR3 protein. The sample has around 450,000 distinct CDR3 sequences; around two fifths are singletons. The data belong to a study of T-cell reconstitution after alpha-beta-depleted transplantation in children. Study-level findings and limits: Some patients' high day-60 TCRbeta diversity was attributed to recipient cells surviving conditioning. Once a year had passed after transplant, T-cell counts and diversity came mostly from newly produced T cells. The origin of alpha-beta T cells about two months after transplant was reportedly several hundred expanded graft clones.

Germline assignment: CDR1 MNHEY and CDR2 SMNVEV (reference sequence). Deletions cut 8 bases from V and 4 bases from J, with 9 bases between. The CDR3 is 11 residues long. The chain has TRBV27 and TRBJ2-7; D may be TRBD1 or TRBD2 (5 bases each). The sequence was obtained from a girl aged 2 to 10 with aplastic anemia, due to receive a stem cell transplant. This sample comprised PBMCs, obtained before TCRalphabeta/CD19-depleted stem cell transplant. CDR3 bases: TGTGCCAGCGGGACCTGGTACGAGCAGTACTTC. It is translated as CASGTWYEQYF.